This T cell receptor (beta chain) was profiled in a study of regulatory T cells in long-lasting Graves disease. iRepertoire HTBI primers and Arm-PCR of CDR3 regions built TCR beta libraries. TCRdb fed the multiplex PCR reads into MiXCR, producing one record per CDR3 protein. The sample shows 400,000 to 500,000 distinct CDR3 sequences, about 16% of them seen only once. Described time point: newly diagnosed GD, antithyroid drugs for less than 3 months. The TCR library used RNA extracted from PBMCs. V gave up 7 bases and J gave up 2 bases; unmatched junction bases: 7. Germline V gene sequence: CDR1 PRHDT, CDR2 FYEKMQ (reference sequence). This CDR3 spans 14 amino acids. These data were also filed under a second study, of T cells in Graves' hyperthyroidism and ophthalmopathy.

The V call is TRBV13, the J call TRBJ2-7, with 8 bases matching TRBD2. Sequenced here: peripheral blood mononuclear cells (PBMCs), sampled at new diagnosis, from a patient treated with antithyroid drugs. This TCR came from a woman between 18 and 29 years old with Graves disease. The CDR3 protein is CASTVNSGTYEQYF. The CDR3 nucleotides read TGTGCCAGCACGGTGAATAGCGGGACCTACGAGCAGTACTTC.